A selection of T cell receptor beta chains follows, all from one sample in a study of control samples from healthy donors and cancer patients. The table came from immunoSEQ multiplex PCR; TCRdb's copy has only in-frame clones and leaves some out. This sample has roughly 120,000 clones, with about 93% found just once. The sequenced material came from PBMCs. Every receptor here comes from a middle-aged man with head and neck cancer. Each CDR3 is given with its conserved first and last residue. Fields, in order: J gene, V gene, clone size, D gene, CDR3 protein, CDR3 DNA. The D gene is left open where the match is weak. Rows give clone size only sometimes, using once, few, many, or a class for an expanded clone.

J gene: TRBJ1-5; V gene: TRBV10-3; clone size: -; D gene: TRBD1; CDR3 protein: CAIRKQGDQPQHF; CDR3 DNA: TGTGCCATCAGGAAACAGGGGGATCAGCCCCAGCATTTT
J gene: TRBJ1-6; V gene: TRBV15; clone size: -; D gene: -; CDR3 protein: CATAEGETYSPLHF; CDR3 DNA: TGTGCCACCGCAGAGGGCGAGACCTATTCACCCCTCCACTTT
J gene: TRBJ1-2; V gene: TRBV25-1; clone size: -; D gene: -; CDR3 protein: CASSDWRKVYGYTF; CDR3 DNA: TGTGCCAGCAGTGATTGGCGAAAGGTTTATGGCTACACCTTC
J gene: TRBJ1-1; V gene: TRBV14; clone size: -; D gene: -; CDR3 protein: CASSHKAEAFF; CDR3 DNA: TGTGCCAGCAGCCATAAGGCTGAAGCTTTCTTT
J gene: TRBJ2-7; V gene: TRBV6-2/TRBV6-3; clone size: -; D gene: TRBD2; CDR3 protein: CASSYGAGGQKEQYF; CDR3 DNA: TGTGCCAGCAGTTACGGAGCGGGGGGGCAAAAAGAGCAGTACTTC
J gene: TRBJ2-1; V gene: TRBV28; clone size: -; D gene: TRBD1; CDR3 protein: CASSLPSGGYNEQFF; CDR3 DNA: TGTGCCAGCAGTTTACCCTCAGGGGGTTACAATGAGCAGTTCTTC
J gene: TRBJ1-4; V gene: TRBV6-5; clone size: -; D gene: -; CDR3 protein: CASSLGGATNEKLFF; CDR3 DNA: TGTGCCAGCAGCTTAGGTGGGGCGACTAATGAAAAACTGTTTTTT
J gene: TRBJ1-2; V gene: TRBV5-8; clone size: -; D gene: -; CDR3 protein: CASSLNGYGSGYTF; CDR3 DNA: TGTGCCAGCAGCTTAAACGGGTACGGGTCTGGCTACACCTTC
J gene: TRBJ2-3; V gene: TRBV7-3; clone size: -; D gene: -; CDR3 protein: CASSLAWAPPDTQYF; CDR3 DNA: TGTGCCAGCAGCTTAGCGTGGGCTCCCCCAGATACGCAGTATTTT
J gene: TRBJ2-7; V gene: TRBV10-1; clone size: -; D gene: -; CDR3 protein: CASSDWGRVFYEQYF; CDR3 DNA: TGCGCCAGCAGTGATTGGGGCAGGGTCTTCTACGAGCAGTACTTC
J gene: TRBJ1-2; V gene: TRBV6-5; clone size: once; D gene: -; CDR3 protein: CASSYGVRNYGYTF; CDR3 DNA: TGTGCCAGCAGTTACGGTGTGCGTAACTATGGCTACACCTTC
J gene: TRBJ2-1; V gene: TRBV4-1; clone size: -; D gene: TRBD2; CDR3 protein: CASSRGSGTINEQFF; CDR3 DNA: TGCGCCAGCAGCCGAGGATCCGGGACTATCAATGAGCAGTTCTTC